The table lists the clone carrying this TCR beta chain with a few counts. What it binds is unknown. These data originate in a study of T cells in Graves' hyperthyroidism and ophthalmopathy. Study-wide context: Peripheral blood was taken when the disease was first diagnosed, before any treatment began.

Study observations and caveats: Among thyroid clonotypes expanded above 0.001, most also appeared in blood. Through a model of 13 V-J features, ophthalmopathy was separated from stable hyperthyroidism.

The diagnostic basis comprised clinical symptoms, serum thyroxine and TRAb, thyroid ultrasound and orbital computed tomography. This CDR3 comprises 12 residues. Trimming took 0 bases from V and 6 from J, leaving 6 bases between them. Germline CDR1 reads SGDLS; CDR2 reads YYNGEE. Template material for amplifying TCR beta CDR3 regions consisted of RNA transcripts. Researchers ran a first-round RT-PCR on the TCR CDR3 using the HTBI primer set. TCRdb called the multiplex PCR reads again in MiXCR, with one record for every CDR3 protein. The sample includes 540,000 or so distinct CDR3 sequences, more than 15% seen only once; the top ten take 6.5% to 8%.

This receptor was taken from a woman between 25 and 40 years old with Graves' hyperthyroidism. This sequence joins TRBV9 and TRBJ1-1; D ambiguous. Sequenced sample: blood. CDR3 in amino acids: CASSVDGAEAFF. DNA of the CDR3: TGTGCCAGCAGCGTAGACGGGGCTGAAGCTTTCTTT.